Below are 27 T cell receptor beta chains sequenced from a single sample in a study of T-cell reconstitution after alpha-beta-depleted transplantation in children. Unique molecular identifiers were used in preparing the TCRbeta library. Using its own MiXCR run on the PCR reads, TCRdb lists one record per CDR3 protein. The sample has hundreds of thousands of distinct CDR3 sequences; 10% to 15% are singletons. This sample comprised PBMCs, mostly from graft donor cells, obtained 360 days after TCRalphabeta/CD19-depleted stem cell transplant. These receptors were obtained from a male patient younger than 18 who had a stem cell transplant for acute myeloid leukemia, so the T cells may come from the graft donor.

This clonotype has more than one count but fewer than ten. The chain links TRBV20-1 to TRBJ2-5, with D tentatively TRBD1 (5 bases). V was cut by 4 bases and J by 8 bases, with 11 bases left in between. Germline V gene data show CDR1 as DFQATT and CDR2 as SNEGSKA (reference sequence). The CDR3 spans 11 residues. The CDR3, as DNA: TGCAGTGCTATACCGACAGTTACCCAGTACTTC. As protein: CSAIPTVTQYF.

This chain uses TRBV20-1 with TRBJ2-3, with TRBD2 identical over 12 bases. Per germline, CDR1 DFQATT and CDR2 SNEGSKA (reference sequence). The CDR3 has 15 residues. V dropped 1 base and J dropped 6; count of bases not matched to a gene: 5. The CDR3 loop is CSARGLAGVEDTQYF. The CDR3 bases are TGCAGTGCTAGAGGACTAGCGGGAGTGGAGGATACGCAGTATTTT.

This clonotype was counted between two and nine times. The chain uses TRBV6-1 and TRBJ1-2; D gene uncertain. V gave up 1 base and J gave up 0 bases, with 9 bases separating them. Germline loops: CDR1 MNHNS, CDR2 SASEGT. The CDR3 is made up of 15 amino acids. The CDR3 reads CASSEGPGTNYGYTF. The CDR3 DNA sequence: TGTGCCAGCAGTGAAGGTCCAGGTACTAACTATGGCTACACCTTC.

The table lists this clonotype with many counts. The gene calls are TRBV10-3 and TRBJ2-7; 7 bases match TRBD1. The J segment lost 0 bases and the V segment lost 9 bases, leaving 11 bases of the junction unmatched. CDR3 length equals 15 residues. Germline values: CDR1 ENHRY, CDR2 SYGVKD. For the CDR3, the DNA is TGTGCCATGCACCCAATGGGGGACAGCTCCTACGAGCAGTACTTC. It is translated as CAMHPMGDSSYEQYF.

The J gene is TRBJ2-1, the V gene TRBV5-5; D call uncertain. The V gene's germline CDR1 is SGHKS and CDR2 YYEKEE (reference sequence). The length of the CDR3 is 14 residues. The V gene lost 1 base and the J gene lost 6 bases, with 11 bases spanning the gap. The CDR3 bases are TGTGCCAGCAGCTTGTACGTGAGTCCCAATGAGCAGTTCTTC. As protein: CASSLYVSPNEQFF.

J is TRBJ2-7 and V is TRBV28, with D perhaps matching TRBD2 (5 bases). The V gene's germline CDR1 is MDHEN and CDR2 SYDVKM. This CDR3 region has 15 residues. V lost 5 bases and J lost 3, with 17 bases in between. The DNA of the CDR3 is TGTGCCAGCAGTCAGCCGGGGAAAGTCGGCTACGAGCAGTACTTC. It translates to CASSQPGKVGYEQYF.

This clonotype occurred a few times. The chain combines TRBV7-9 with TRBJ2-3, with TRBD1 matching over 9 bases. Germline loops: CDR1 SEHNR, CDR2 FQNEAQ (reference sequence). CDR3 length: 16 residues. V lost 7 bases to trimming and J lost 3 bases; unmatched junction nucleotides: 11. CDR3 DNA: TGTGCCAGCACCCCCCCCGGGACAGGGACAACAGATACGCAGTATTTT. Its translation: CASTPPGTGTTDTQYF.

Ten or more counts support this clonotype. The V and J genes are TRBV28 and TRBJ2-7, with D possibly TRBD2 on 5 matching bases. CDR1 and CDR2 (germline): MDHEN, SYDVKM. There are 16 residues in the CDR3. The ends were cut back, 3 bases at V and 0 bases at J, with 15 bases in the middle. The CDR3 spells CASSFYREQGSYEQYF. DNA of the CDR3: TGTGCCAGCAGTTTCTATAGGGAGCAAGGCTCCTACGAGCAGTACTTC.

This clonotype has more than one count but fewer than ten. The CDR3 sequence: CASRIIEGLAGLGTQYF. The CDR3 DNA follows: TGTGCCAGCAGGATCATAGAGGGACTAGCGGGATTGGGTACGCAGTATTTT. The V and J genes are TRBV27 and TRBJ2-3; 13 positions match TRBD2. J lost 8 bases, V lost 6 bases, and 14 bases had no gene match. The germline V gene encodes CDR1 MNHEY and CDR2 SMNVEV (reference sequence). This CDR3 spans 17 amino acids.

This clonotype was seen only a few times. This chain joins TRBV29-1 and TRBJ2-2; weak D call: TRBD2 (6 bases). The CDR3 contains 15 residues. Germline CDR1 SQVTM, CDR2 ANQGSEA. The germline V and J ends were trimmed by 7 bases and 5 bases, with 20 bases remaining between them. This CDR3 reads CSAADGTGRTGELFF. In DNA, the CDR3 is TGCAGCGCTGCGGATGGGACGGGGAGGACCGGGGAGCTGTTTTTT.

The rearrangement links TRBV24-1 to TRBJ2-1; D remains unclear. CDR1 is KGHDR, CDR2 SFDVKD, per germline. Trimming took 2 bases from V and 8 from J, leaving 15 bases between them. This CDR3 contains 15 residues. Here the CDR3 DNA reads TGTGCCACCAGTGATTATGGCGGTCAAAGGGATGAGCAGTTCTTC. Amino acid sequence: CATSDYGGQRDEQFF.

This chain links TRBV20-1 with TRBJ2-3; the D gene is possibly TRBD1 (6 bases). Deletions cut 0 bases from V and 5 bases from J, with 15 bases between. The germline gives CDR1 DFQATT, CDR2 SNEGSKA (reference sequence). The CDR3 extends over 15 amino acids. The CDR3 reads CSARDGLTGQDTQYF. The CDR3 DNA follows: TGCAGTGCTAGAGATGGGCTAACGGGACAAGATACGCAGTATTTT.

The chain couples TRBV19 to TRBJ2-7, with 11 bases identical to TRBD1. V lost 6 bases, J lost 6 bases, and 7 bases stayed unmatched. Germline V lookup: CDR1 LNHDA, CDR2 SQIVND (reference sequence). The CDR3 is made up of 14 amino acids. CDR3 sequence reads: CASRPGQGASEQYF. The CDR3 DNA reads TGTGCCAGTAGACCAGGACAGGGGGCTTCCGAGCAGTACTTC. Based on the CDR3 plus reference TRBV19 and TRBJ2-7, the full variable domain is DGGITQSPKYLFRKEGQNVTLSCEQNLNHDAMYWYRQDPGQGLRLIYYSQIVNDFQKGDIAEGYSVSREKKESFPLTVTSAQKNPTAFYLCASRPGQGASEQYFGPGTRLTVT.

This clonotype was seen a handful of times. V gene TRBV20-1 combines with J gene TRBJ1-1; D not resolved. The V gene's germline CDR1 is DFQATT and CDR2 SNEGSKA (reference sequence). Trimming stripped 0 bases from V and 0 bases from J, with 11 bases between. The CDR3 loop spans 15 amino acids. CDR3 DNA: TGCAGTGCTAGAGATCTCCTCGCCATGAACACTGAAGCTTTCTTT. Protein sequence: CSARDLLAMNTEAFF.

As to this clonotype: A much larger clone lies a single base off, so this may be a read error. The V gene is TRBV20-1, the J gene TRBJ2-7; D is unclear. The CDR3 is 13 amino acids. CDR1 and CDR2 (germline): DFQATT, SNEGSKA (reference sequence). The ends were cut back, 3 bases at V and 6 bases at J, with 15 bases in the middle. CDR3 DNA sequence: TGCAGTGCTAGTTTGGTAGCAAACTTCGAGCAGTACTTC. Protein product: CSASLVANFEQYF.

Many counts were recorded for this clonotype. V usage is TRBV9 and J usage is TRBJ2-1, with a weak D call TRBD2 (6 bases). Trimming took 1 base from V and 10 from J, leaving 15 bases between them. CDR1 is SGDLS and CDR2 is YYNGEE in the germline V gene. The CDR3 loop spans 14 amino acids. The CDR3 coding sequence is TGTGCCAGCAGCGTATCCAGCCGGGGGTGGGAGCAGTTCTTC. It translates to CASSVSSRGWEQFF.

This clonotype was counted many times. The chain couples TRBV7-9 to TRBJ2-7, with D unresolved. V lost 6 bases to trimming and J lost 3 bases, with 18 bases between them. Germline CDR1 and CDR2: SEHNR and FQNEAQ (reference sequence). The CDR3 length is 15 residues. The CDR3 protein is CASRLKRRKRYEQYF. CDR3 nucleotides: TGTGCCAGCAGACTCAAAAGAAGAAAGCGCTACGAGCAGTACTTC.

The sample holds many counts of this clonotype. The rearrangement links TRBV28 to TRBJ2-1; the match to TRBD2 covers 11 bases. V trimming: 3 bases; J trimming: 4 bases; junction bases outside the gene matches: 5. Looked up from germline, CDR1 is MDHEN and CDR2 is SYDVKM. This CDR3 is 16 amino acids long. The CDR3 region has the DNA TGTGCCAGCAGTTTTACACTAGCGGGGGTATACAATGAGCAGTTCTTC. It specifies CASSFTLAGVYNEQFF.

At least ten counts were recorded for this clonotype. This chain uses TRBV21-1 with TRBJ2-3; the listed D gene, TRBD1, was not tested against the DNA. TRBV21-1 corresponds to a pseudogene. The CDR3 runs 17 residues. The CDR3 is CASSKDRGPPLTDTQYF. CDR3 coding DNA: TGTGCCAGCAGCAAAGATCGGGGGCCCCCTCTCACAGATACGCAGTATTTT.

This clonotype was picked up many times. The rearrangement links TRBV14 to TRBJ1-5; no definite D call. The length of the CDR3 is 13 residues. V dropped 1 base and J dropped 3 bases, with 4 bases sitting between them. Germline CDR1 SGHDN, CDR2 FVKESK. The CDR3 nucleotides read TGTGCCAGCAGCCAAGCCCTCAATCAGCCCCAGCATTTT. It is translated as CASSQALNQPQHF.

This chain uses TRBV20-1 with TRBJ1-1; TRBD1 matches 7 bases. Losses at the gene ends were 3 bases for V and 2 bases for J; bases not matched to a gene: 3. CDR3 length: 13 amino acids. Germline V lookup: CDR1 DFQATT, CDR2 SNEGSKA (reference sequence). The CDR3 DNA is TGCAGTGCTAGGGGACAGTTTAACACTGAAGCTTTCTTT. Translating it yields CSARGQFNTEAFF.

The chain joins TRBV7-6 to TRBJ2-2; D not resolved. Trimming removed 7 bases at V and 6 bases at J, with 9 bases between. The CDR3 sequence is 12 residues long. Germline CDR1 is SGHVS and CDR2 is FNYEAQ. The DNA of the CDR3 is TGTGCCAGCACCGGTCCGTCCGGGGAGCTGTTTTTT. Translating gives CASTGPSGELFF.

This clonotype has more than one count but fewer than ten. The rearrangement joins TRBV28 to TRBJ1-3; D remains ambiguous. The CDR3 totals 14 residues. Trimming cost V 5 bases and J 0 bases, with 8 bases left between them. Germline CDR1 MDHEN, CDR2 SYDVKM. CDR3 DNA sequence: TGTGCCAGCAGTCGGACCCCCTCTGGAAACACCATATATTTT. Translated, it gives CASSRTPSGNTIYF.

This chain links TRBV20-1 with TRBJ2-1, with 7 bases aligning to TRBD2. Germline V gene lookup returns CDR1 DFQATT and CDR2 SNEGSKA (reference sequence). V trimming: 5 bases; J trimming: 6 bases; junction bases outside the gene matches: 19. The CDR3 covers 17 residues. In nucleotides, the CDR3 is TGCAGTGCTCTCGTAGACCCCTGGACTAGGACGCGCAATGAGCAGTTCTTC. This gives the protein CSALVDPWTRTRNEQFF.

This clonotype has more than one count but fewer than ten. This sequence joins TRBV18 and TRBJ1-2; D is possibly TRBD1 (6 bases). Per germline, CDR1 KGHSH and CDR2 LQKENI. The CDR3 sequence is 16 residues long. V dropped 3 bases and J dropped 5 bases, with 19 bases sitting between them. The CDR3 bases are TGTGCCAGCTCACCGCTGGACAGTTTCCCTGATTATGGCTACACCTTC. The encoded protein is CASSPLDSFPDYGYTF.

This chain joins TRBV29-1 and TRBJ2-1; the D gene could be TRBD1 or TRBD2 (7 bases each). Germline loops: CDR1 SQVTM, CDR2 ANQGSEA. This CDR3 contains 14 residues. The ends were cut back, 2 bases at V and 4 bases at J, with 12 bases in the middle. The CDR3: CSVETGGQYNEQFF. In DNA form, the CDR3 reads TGCAGCGTTGAAACGGGGGGACAGTACAATGAGCAGTTCTTC.

In its sample, this clonotype was seen a few times. This rearrangement joins TRBV19 to TRBJ2-5; D is possibly TRBD2 (6 bases). Germline V gene lookup returns CDR1 LNHDA and CDR2 SQIVND (reference sequence). V lost 7 bases and J 5 bases, leaving 20 bases between the germline ends. There are 15 residues in the CDR3. The CDR3 reads CASTERPAGRETQYF. The CDR3 nucleotides read TGTGCCAGTACCGAACGACCTGCGGGGCGGGAGACCCAGTACTTC.